These 12 T cell receptor beta chains were sequenced from one sample in a study of cytomegalovirus exposure and HLA in healthy donors. It was with 60 Vbeta and 13 Jbeta primers that the PCR ran. TCRdb keeps only in-frame clones here, not all; method: immunoSEQ multiplex PCR. The table shows some 87,000 clones, with 62% occurring only once. The sequenced material came from PBMCs. All receptors derive from a woman in her 30s in good health and CMV-seropositive.

In this sample, this clone turned up a few times. J is TRBJ1-1 and V is TRBV27; D might be TRBD1 (5 bases). The CDR3 totals 14 residues. Per the germline V gene, CDR1 is MNHEY and CDR2 is SMNVEV (reference sequence). Trimming took off 4 bases at V and 1 base at J, with 10 bases between the two ends. CDR3 bases: TGTGCCAGCAGTTCATTCGACAGGAACACTGAAGCTTTCTTT. It specifies CASSSFDRNTEAFF.

The genes are TRBV5-1 and TRBJ2-7, with TRBD1 matching 8 bases. Germline loops: CDR1 SGHRS, CDR2 YFSETQ. The CDR3 is made up of 14 amino acids. J gave up 7 bases and V 2 bases, and 8 bases lay outside the gene matches. The CDR3 nucleotides read TGCGCCAGCAGCTTTTCCAGGGGGCTGGAAGAGCAGTACTTC. Amino acids: CASSFSRGLEEQYF.

This clone turned up a few times. This rearrangement joins TRBV30 to TRBJ1-2; 12 bases agree with TRBD1. The CDR3 extends over 16 amino acids. V trimming: 2 bases; J trimming: 1 base; junction bases outside the gene matches: 5. Germline V gene lookup returns CDR1 GTSNPN and CDR2 SVGIG (reference sequence). This chain's CDR3 is CAWSMGQGAINYGYTF. In nucleotides, the CDR3 is TGTGCCTGGAGTATGGGACAGGGGGCCATTAACTATGGCTACACCTTC.

This rearrangement joins TRBV7-2 to TRBJ1-1, with D perhaps matching TRBD1 (6 bases). Deletions cut 2 bases from V and 4 bases from J, with 11 bases between. Germline CDR1 SGHTA, CDR2 FQGNSA. The CDR3 runs 14 residues. CDR3 sequence: CASSLSTGLTEAFF. In nucleotides, the CDR3 is TGTGCCAGCAGCTTAAGTACAGGGCTCACTGAAGCTTTCTTT.

The chain uses TRBV10-3 and TRBJ2-2, with 7 bases aligning to TRBD1. The CDR3 spans 18 residues. Germline-derived CDR1 and CDR2 are ENHRY and SYGVKD. The V and J ends lost 0 bases and 0 bases, in that order; junction bases with no gene match: 7. The CDR3 reads CAISESTGTVANTGELFF. The DNA of the CDR3 is TGTGCCATCAGTGAGTCGACCGGGACAGTCGCGAACACCGGGGAGCTGTTTTTT.

V is TRBV27 and J is TRBJ2-7; 12 bases map to TRBD2. CDR1 MNHEY and CDR2 SMNVEV come from the germline V gene (reference sequence). The CDR3 runs to 16 residues. V shed 5 bases, J shed 4 bases, and the junction held 9 bases outside the gene matches. CDR3 nucleotide sequence: TGTGCCAGCAGTCCAAATCTAGCGGGGGGGCAATACGAGCAGTACTTC. Its protein product is CASSPNLAGGQYEQYF.

V and J are TRBV10-1 and TRBJ2-5, with 11 bases fitting TRBD2. V lost 3 bases and J lost 5; bases outside the gene matches: 5. Germline loops: CDR1 WNHNN, CDR2 SYGVQD (reference sequence). The CDR3 totals 15 residues. This CDR3 is CASSDVAGGMETQYF. CDR3 DNA: TGCGCCAGCAGTGATGTAGCGGGGGGGATGGAGACCCAGTACTTC.

This clone was seen a handful of times. This sequence joins TRBV6-5 and TRBJ2-5, with 7 bases matching TRBD1. Germline-derived CDR1 and CDR2 are MNHEY and SVGAGI. J was trimmed by 5 bases and V by 6 bases; bases with no gene match: 12. The CDR3 totals 15 residues. The CDR3 DNA follows: TGTGCCAGCAGCAATGACAGGGTTGATTGGGAGACCCAGTACTTC. It is translated as CASSNDRVDWETQYF.

The rearrangement links TRBV18 to TRBJ2-5; 7 bases map to TRBD1. Germline-derived CDR1 and CDR2 are KGHSH and LQKENI. The CDR3 covers 15 residues. V shed 3 bases and J 5 bases; nucleotides not matched to a gene: 9. CDR3 bases: TGTGCCAGCTCACCTTCGACAGGGATGAGGGAGACCCAGTACTTC. Residues: CASSPSTGMRETQYF.

The chain joins TRBV21-1 to TRBJ1-6; TRBD1 is the table's D call, not checked against the DNA. TRBV21-1 is designated a pseudogene. The CDR3 covers 17 residues. CDR3 sequence: CASSRTIGTGSGSPLHF. DNA for the CDR3: TGTGCCAGCAGCAGGACGATCGGGACAGGGAGTGGGTCACCCCTCCACTTT.

V is TRBV19 and J is TRBJ2-3, with TRBD2 identical over 11 bases. This CDR3 region has 15 residues. V was pared by 2 bases and J by 4 bases, with 2 bases of the junction left unmatched. In germline, CDR1 is LNHDA, CDR2 SQIVND (reference sequence). This CDR3 reads CASSILAGGPDTQYF. As DNA, the CDR3 is TGTGCCAGTAGTATACTAGCGGGGGGTCCAGATACGCAGTATTTT.

The rearrangement links TRBV5-5 to TRBJ1-4; 7 bases are a match to TRBD1. With 0 bases clipped from V and 3 bases from J, the junction kept 11 bases outside the gene matches. The CDR3 covers 18 residues. Germline CDR1 and CDR2: SGHKS and YYEKEE (reference sequence). The CDR3 is CASSLGPGFTGANEKLFF. The DNA of the CDR3 is TGTGCCAGCAGCTTGGGCCCGGGCTTTACAGGGGCTAATGAAAAACTGTTTTTT.